This entry is about one T cell receptor beta chain. The target antigen is unknown. These data are taken from a study of OX40 agonist ivuxolimab in advanced cancers. Study context: With a range of roughly 23 to 90, age averaged about 58 years, and around 80% were male.

Regarding the study as a whole: Partial responders treated at 0.1-3.0 mg/kg exhibited clonal expansion among the lowest measured. Dose levels from 0.1 to 3.0 mg/kg saw CD4+ and CD8+ blood T cells expand clonally by week 6.

Libraries were prepared by immunoSEQ multiplex PCR; TCRdb keeps only in-frame clonotypes and omits some of them. The repertoire has about 140,000 clones, roughly nine tenths of them found once; the top ten carry approximately 1.1%. CDR1 and CDR2 from the germline V gene are SGHRS and YFSETQ. The CDR3 contains 15 residues. Trimming removed 0 bases at V and 0 bases at J, with 6 bases between. V is TRBV5-1 and J is TRBJ1-4, with D unresolved. This sequence was found in an adult with an advanced solid tumor such as melanoma, head and neck, liver or kidney cancer. The starting material was CD4+ or CD8+ T cells sorted from blood, obtained in a trial of the OX40 agonist ivuxolimab. CDR3 sequence: CASSLEAATNEKLFF. The CDR3, as DNA: TGCGCCAGCAGCTTGGAGGCCGCAACTAATGAAAAACTGTTTTTT.